What follows are 30 T cell receptor beta chains derived from one specimen sequenced in a study of CD8+ T cells in alopecia areata. After isolation, RNA underwent reverse transcription to generate cDNA as the sequencing template. This table comes from immunoSEQ multiplex PCR, and its TCRdb copy is limited to in-frame clones, with some not included. The profile shows around 140,000 clones, approximately 49% of them singletons. This sample comprised CD8+ T cells sorted from blood, obtained at week 0. The receptors were sampled from a human donor with alopecia areata.

The chain employs TRBV4-1 and TRBJ2-5; D possibly uses TRBD1 or TRBD2 (5 bases each). The germline gives CDR1 MGHRA, CDR2 YSYEKL. This CDR3 comprises 12 residues. V was clipped by 6 bases and J by 2 bases, with 7 bases between them. This CDR3 is CASRGEQETQYF. CDR3 bases: TGCGCCAGCAGGGGGGAGCAAGAGACCCAGTACTTC.

V is TRBV5-6 and J is TRBJ1-6, with unresolved D. This CDR3 is built from 13 residues. Between the trimmed V and J ends, which lost 4 bases and 8 bases, there was a span of 10 bases. The V gene's germline CDR1 is SGHDT and CDR2 YYEEEE. DNA for the CDR3: TGTGCCAGCAGCCGGGGTGACGATTCACCCCTCCACTTT. Protein product: CASSRGDDSPLHF.

The chain combines TRBV27 with TRBJ1-1, with a weak D call TRBD1 (6 bases). V lost 0 bases and J 5 bases, leaving 13 bases between the germline ends. The CDR3 sequence is 15 residues long. Germline CDR1 is MNHEY and CDR2 is SMNVEV (reference sequence). The CDR3 bases are TGTGCCAGCAGTTTATCACAGGGTGGGAGTACTGAAGCTTTCTTT. It codes for CASSLSQGGSTEAFF.

The chain couples TRBV2 to TRBJ2-5; D gene uncertain. This CDR3 region has 10 residues. Germline V gives CDR1 SNHLY, CDR2 FYNNEI. Trimming removed 5 bases from V and 3 bases from J, with 1 base in between. CDR3 region: CASSKETQYF. CDR3 bases: TGTGCCAGCAGTAAAGAGACCCAGTACTTC.

This clone was seen only once. This chain links TRBV13 with TRBJ2-7; D is possibly TRBD2 (6 bases). CDR1 PRHDT and CDR2 FYEKMQ come from the germline V gene (reference sequence). V lost 8 bases and J 6 bases, leaving 11 bases between the germline ends. The CDR3 covers 11 residues. CDR3 amino acids: CASGGGAEQYF. DNA of the CDR3: TGTGCCAGCGGAGGAGGGGCCGAGCAGTACTTC.

V and J are TRBV7-9 and TRBJ1-5; 7 nucleotides align to TRBD1. The junction had 6 bases not matched to a gene; V was cut back by 3 bases and J by 7 bases. Germline-derived CDR1 and CDR2 are SEHNR and FQNEAQ (reference sequence). The CDR3 sequence is 14 residues long. As DNA, the CDR3 is TGTGCCAGCAGCTTCGGAGGGGGCTGGCAGCCCCAGCATTTT. It is translated as CASSFGGGWQPQHF.

The chain has TRBV5-4 and TRBJ1-1; the D is unclear. CDR1 SGHNT and CDR2 YYREEE come from the germline V gene (reference sequence). The CDR3 has 15 residues. V gave up 4 bases and J gave up 6 bases, with 19 bases separating them. Here the CDR3 reads CASSTTDSWVAEAFF. In nucleotides, the CDR3 is TGTGCCAGCAGCACGACGGACTCTTGGGTGGCTGAAGCTTTCTTT.

The V gene is TRBV7-2, the J gene TRBJ2-7; 7 bases map to TRBD2. V shed 3 bases and J 1 base; nucleotides not matched to a gene: 3. Germline-derived CDR1 and CDR2 are SGHTA and FQGNSA. The CDR3 is 14 residues long. The CDR3 nucleotides read TGTGCCAGCAGCTTCGGAGCGGGGTCCTACGAGCAGTACTTC. This encodes CASSFGAGSYEQYF.

The chain combines TRBV30 with TRBJ2-7; D perhaps matches TRBD1 (5 bases). V was pared by 3 bases and J by 4 bases, with 19 bases between. CDR3 length: 15 residues. Per germline, CDR1 GTSNPN and CDR2 SVGIG (reference sequence). As DNA, the CDR3 is TGTGCCTGGAGAGAAGGGGAACACCCAGGGTACGAGCAGTACTTC. It yields the protein CAWREGEHPGYEQYF.

This clone turned up a few times. The chain uses TRBV7-9 and TRBJ2-7; 7 positions agree with TRBD1. The CDR3 has 12 residues. CDR1 SEHNR and CDR2 FQNEAQ come from the germline V gene (reference sequence). V was pared by 5 bases and J by 5 bases, with 3 bases of the junction left unmatched. The CDR3 loop reads CASSRTGNEQYF. The CDR3 region has the DNA TGTGCCAGCAGCAGGACAGGTAACGAGCAGTACTTC.

This sequence joins TRBV4-2 and TRBJ2-7; 7 bases line up with TRBD2. Germline CDR1 is LGHNA and CDR2 is YNFKEQ. V gave up 0 bases and J gave up 5 bases; unmatched junction bases: 13. The CDR3 runs to 17 residues. The CDR3 sequence is CASSQDPWAGRVDEQYF. CDR3 sequence (DNA): TGTGCCAGCAGCCAAGATCCCTGGGCAGGGAGGGTTGACGAGCAGTACTTC.

This clone was observed a handful of times. The V gene is TRBV6-4, the J gene TRBJ1-4; no reliable D call. This CDR3 comprises 14 residues. Trimming took 5 bases from V and 0 from J, leaving 7 bases between them. Germline-derived CDR1 and CDR2 are MRHNA and SNTAGT. CDR3 in amino acids: CASSLVTTNEKLFF. In DNA form, the CDR3 reads TGTGCCAGCAGTCTTGTTACAACTAATGAAAAACTGTTTTTT.

This rearrangement joins TRBV30 to TRBJ2-7; 7 positions match TRBD1. CDR3 length equals 13 residues. In germline, CDR1 is GTSNPN, CDR2 SVGIG (reference sequence). V trimming: 6 bases; J trimming: 6 bases; junction bases outside the gene matches: 11. As DNA, the CDR3 is TGTGCCTGCCAGACAGGGAAAGCGGCCGAGCAGTACTTC. This sequence encodes CACQTGKAAEQYF.

The chain carries TRBV6-5 and TRBJ2-5; the D is unclear. V lost 5 bases and J 1 base, leaving 11 bases between the germline ends. Germline loops: CDR1 MNHEY, CDR2 SVGAGI. This CDR3 spans 14 amino acids. CDR3 in amino acids: CASSLGGFQETQYF. For the CDR3, the DNA is TGTGCCAGCAGTCTCGGTGGGTTCCAAGAGACCCAGTACTTC.

Comments on this clone: The junction and the germline gene differ at one end; a read error may be behind it. The V and J genes are TRBV7-9 and TRBJ2-3; TRBD2 agrees at 13 bases. In germline, CDR1 is SEHNR, CDR2 FQNEAQ (reference sequence). The CDR3 sequence is 16 residues long. The CDR3 spells CASSQGRLAGGDTQYF. The CDR3 bases are TGCGCCAGCAGCCAAGGTAGACTAGCGGGGGGAGATACGCAGTATTTT.

The chain combines TRBV10-2 with TRBJ1-5; D gene uncertain. This CDR3 is 13 amino acids long. CDR1 and CDR2 (germline): WSHSY, SAAADI. V shed 7 bases and J shed 5 bases, with 12 bases lying between them. CDR3 DNA sequence: TGCGCCAGCACTGCCCTAGTAGATCAGCCCCAGCATTTT. Protein product: CASTALVDQPQHF.

The chain links TRBV27 to TRBJ2-7; 10 bases fit TRBD2. Unmatched junction bases numbered 10, after V lost 6 bases and J lost 5 bases. This CDR3 has 15 amino acids. Per germline, CDR1 MNHEY and CDR2 SMNVEV (reference sequence). The CDR3: CASREIAGGGNEQYF. The CDR3 bases are TGTGCCAGCAGGGAGATAGCGGGGGGCGGGAACGAGCAGTACTTC.

CDR3 residues: CASSPNEGLKQFF. In DNA form, the CDR3 reads TGTGCCAGTAGCCCCAATGAGGGTCTAAAGCAGTTCTTC. V is TRBV19 and J is TRBJ2-1; tentative D call: TRBD2 (5 bases). Trimming removed 6 bases from V and 11 bases from J, with 17 bases in between. CDR3 length equals 13 residues. CDR1 is LNHDA, CDR2 SQIVND, per germline (reference sequence).

The CDR3 sequence is CASSLSGITRYEQYF. The CDR3 DNA reads TGTGCCAGCAGTTTATCGGGGATCACGAGGTACGAGCAGTACTTC. The chain joins TRBV27 to TRBJ2-7; no clear D gene. Trimming left V 0 bases short and J 4 bases short, with 13 bases between. Germline CDR1 MNHEY, CDR2 SMNVEV (reference sequence). The length of the CDR3 is 15 residues.

This clone turned up a few times. The CDR3 DNA reads TGTGCCAGCAGCCAAGATCGCACAGGACAGTACTTC. Protein: CASSQDRTGQYF. The chain carries TRBV14 and TRBJ2-5, with a tentative D call TRBD1 (5 bases). V was pared by 0 bases and J by 11 bases, with 10 bases between. Germline V gives CDR1 SGHDN, CDR2 FVKESK. The CDR3 totals 12 residues.

This clone was observed a handful of times. This chain connects TRBV6-5 to TRBJ1-2; 7 bases fit TRBD1. CDR3 length: 13 residues. Germline loops: CDR1 MNHEY, CDR2 SVGAGI. The V gene end was trimmed by 5 bases and the J gene end by 6 bases; junction bases not matched to a gene: 6. In DNA form, the CDR3 reads TGTGCCAGCAGTCCCGGGACAGTCGATGGCTACACCTTC. This codes for CASSPGTVDGYTF.

This chain links TRBV4-3 with TRBJ2-1; 7 nucleotides align to TRBD2. V dropped 3 bases and J dropped 6; count of bases not matched to a gene: 8. The length of the CDR3 is 15 residues. Germline V lookup: CDR1 LGHNA, CDR2 YSLEER. DNA of the CDR3: TGCGCCAGCAGCCACCTCGAGGGAGGGTTCAATGAGCAGTTCTTC. It specifies CASSHLEGGFNEQFF.

The CDR3 loop reads CASRESYEQYF. CDR3 coding DNA: TGTGCCAGCAGGGAATCCTACGAGCAGTACTTC. The chain joins TRBV2 to TRBJ2-7; unclear D gene. Trimming pared 6 bases from V and 1 base from J, leaving 4 bases between. The CDR3 runs 11 residues. Germline CDR1 reads SNHLY; CDR2 reads FYNNEI.

About this clone: Germline is not matched at one junction end, which may reflect a read error. The rearrangement joins TRBV6-5 to TRBJ2-7; D is ambiguous. CDR3 length: 13 residues. Germline V CDR1 and CDR2: MNHEY, SVGAGI. The CDR3: CAISLDGSYEQYF. The CDR3 nucleotides are TGTGCCATCAGTTTGGACGGTTCCTACGAGCAGTACTTC.

This clone came up a few times. This chain links TRBV7-9 with TRBJ2-1; D remains unclear. This CDR3 contains 13 residues. The V end was cut by 4 bases, the J end by 0 bases, with 4 bases between. CDR1 is SEHNR, CDR2 FQNEAQ, per germline (reference sequence). CDR3 DNA: TGTGCCAGCAGCTCAGGCTCCTACAATGAGCAGTTCTTC. Translation gives CASSSGSYNEQFF.

This clone has just a few counts. The V call is TRBV6-5, the J call TRBJ2-7; D perhaps matches TRBD2 (5 bases). The CDR3 spans 14 residues. Germline CDR1 is MNHEY and CDR2 is SVGAGI. V was cut by 4 bases and J by 2 bases, with 12 bases left in between. The CDR3 loop is CASSLSADAYEQYF. The CDR3 coding sequence is TGTGCCAGCAGTTTATCAGCGGACGCCTACGAGCAGTACTTC.

The genes are TRBV29-1 and TRBJ1-1; 11 bases are shared with TRBD1. Germline CDR1 is SQVTM and CDR2 is ANQGSEA. J was trimmed by 4 bases and V by 6 bases; bases with no gene match: 1. This CDR3 is 12 amino acids long. CDR3 region: CSVGTGGTEAFF. The CDR3 DNA sequence: TGCAGCGTGGGGACAGGGGGCACTGAAGCTTTCTTT.

The chain combines TRBV4-1 with TRBJ2-7; maybe TRBD1 (6 bases). The CDR3 is made up of 15 amino acids. V lost 3 bases and J 1 base, leaving 13 bases between the germline ends. Germline V CDR1 and CDR2: MGHRA, YSYEKL. CDR3 nucleotides: TGCGCCAGCAGCCAGCTTATCAGGGGATCCTACGAGCAGTACTTC. Translated, it gives CASSQLIRGSYEQYF.

The V and J genes are TRBV7-8 and TRBJ2-2; D uncertain. The CDR3 is made up of 12 amino acids. Trimming cost V 1 base and J 6 bases, with 3 bases left between them. Germline lookup yields CDR1 SGHVS and CDR2 FQNEAQ. The CDR3 DNA follows: TGTGCCAGCAGCTTAGTTCCCGGGGAGCTGTTTTTT. Encoded protein: CASSLVPGELFF. The whole variable domain, filled in from reference TRBV7-8 and TRBJ2-2, reads GAGVSQSPRYKVAKRGQDVALRCDPISGHVSLFWYQQALGQGPEFLTYFQNEAQLDKSGLPSDRFFAERPEGSVSTLKIQRTQQEDSAVYLCASSLVPGELFFGEGSRLTVL.

This clone was recorded a few times. V usage is TRBV29-1 and J usage is TRBJ2-5; D gene unclear. This CDR3 is 14 amino acids long. The V gene lost 3 bases and the J gene lost 5 bases, with 16 bases spanning the gap. The germline V gene has CDR1 SQVTM and CDR2 ANQGSEA. CDR3 amino acids: CSVEGRSSLETQYF. CDR3 coding DNA: TGCAGCGTTGAGGGCAGGAGTTCTTTGGAGACCCAGTACTTC.